Listed here are 10 T cell receptor beta chains from one sample, sequenced in a study of Ad26.COV2.S vaccination and SARS-CoV-2 variants. Treatment here: approximately 18 received Ad26.COV2.S at low or high dose, single or two shots; several received placebo; per-sample allocation not given. The samples were gathered on day 63 after the first injection of vaccine or placebo. Repertoires were generated with immunoSEQ multiplex PCR, while TCRdb's copy carries only in-frame clones and drops some. The repertoire holds around 450,000 clones, 80% to 95% seen once, with roughly 3.9% in the top ten. The sample in question was peripheral blood, obtained in a trial of Ad26.COV2.S vaccine versus placebo. The receptors were sampled from a person between 18 and 59 years old who received the Ad26.COV2.S COVID-19 vaccine or a placebo.

The DNA for the CDR3 is TGTGCCAGCAGTCCCAAGACAGGAGGGAATGAAAAACTGTTTTTT. Protein: CASSPKTGGNEKLFF. The chain employs TRBV6-5 and TRBJ1-4; maybe TRBD1 (6 bases). The V gene's germline CDR1 is MNHEY and CDR2 SVGAGI. The CDR3 runs 15 residues. V was cut by 5 bases and J by 5 bases, with 15 bases left in between.

CDR3 protein: CASSLGGSYNSPLHF. The CDR3 coding sequence is TGTGCCAGCAGCTTAGGGGGCTCCTATAATTCACCCCTCCACTTT. This sequence joins TRBV5-4 and TRBJ1-6, with D possibly matching TRBD1 (6 bases). V was trimmed by 2 bases and J by 0 bases, leaving 6 bases between them. The V gene's germline CDR1 is SGHNT and CDR2 YYREEE (reference sequence). This CDR3 is built from 15 residues. The variable domain in full, completed from reference TRBV5-4 and TRBJ1-6, reads ETGVTQSPTHLIKTRGQQVTLRCSSQSGHNTVSWYQQALGQGPQFIFQYYREEENGRGNFPPRFSGLQFPNYSSELNVNALELDDSALYLCASSLGGSYNSPLHFGNGTRLTVT.

The chain combines TRBV2 with TRBJ2-1; 11 bases agree with TRBD2. V shed 8 bases, J shed 2 bases, and the junction held 5 bases outside the gene matches. Germline-derived CDR1 and CDR2 are SNHLY and FYNNEI. The CDR3 totals 15 residues. The CDR3 sequence: CASESSGGAYNEQFF. CDR3 DNA sequence: TGTGCCAGCGAAAGTAGCGGGGGGGCCTACAATGAGCAGTTCTTC.

This chain links TRBV14 with TRBJ2-4; D is possibly TRBD1 or TRBD2 (6 bases each). Per the germline V gene, CDR1 is SGHDN and CDR2 is FVKESK. V gave up 0 bases and J gave up 3 bases, with 15 bases separating them. The CDR3 length is 17 residues. CDR3 coding DNA: TGTGCCAGCAGCCAAGAGTCGTCCAGGGGAGGCAAAAACATTCAGTACTTC. It specifies CASSQESSRGGKNIQYF.

The V call is TRBV24-1, the J call TRBJ2-2; D possibly corresponds to TRBD2 (6 bases). Trimming pared 3 bases from V and 6 bases from J, leaving 10 bases between. Germline V gene sequence: CDR1 KGHDR, CDR2 SFDVKD. The CDR3 has 14 residues. This chain's CDR3 is CATSDIGGAGELFF. The CDR3 nucleotides are TGTGCCACCAGTGATATCGGCGGGGCCGGGGAGCTGTTTTTT.

V is TRBV9 and J is TRBJ2-3; 11 positions agree with TRBD2. V lost 0 bases to trimming and J lost 4 bases; unmatched junction nucleotides: 7. The CDR3 extends over 17 amino acids. Germline CDR1 is SGDLS and CDR2 is YYNGEE. The CDR3 DNA reads as TGTGCCAGCAGCGTAGGCACTAGCGGGAGATGGTCAGATACGCAGTATTTT. It codes for CASSVGTSGRWSDTQYF.

This chain joins TRBV28 and TRBJ1-6, with a possible D match to TRBD1 (5 bases). Germline lookup yields CDR1 MDHEN and CDR2 SYDVKM. CDR3 length equals 17 residues. V gave up 4 bases and J gave up 0 bases, with 13 bases separating them. CDR3: CASSSTGGPSYNSPLHF. The CDR3 DNA sequence: TGTGCCAGCAGTTCTACAGGTGGCCCCTCCTATAATTCACCCCTCCACTTT.

V is TRBV27 and J is TRBJ2-3, with D perhaps given as TRBD1 or TRBD2 (7 bases each). CDR1 is MNHEY, CDR2 SMNVEV, per germline (reference sequence). The CDR3 covers 15 residues. The V and J ends lost 5 bases and 3 bases respectively, with 15 bases between them. In DNA, the CDR3 is TGTGCCAGCAGTGTCCAGGGGGAGGGGACAGATACGCAGTATTTT. It encodes CASSVQGEGTDTQYF.

The gene calls are TRBV10-1 and TRBJ2-1; D not resolved. Trimming removed 4 bases at V and 6 bases at J, with 13 bases between. The CDR3 is made up of 14 amino acids. Germline CDR1 WNHNN, CDR2 SYGVQD (reference sequence). The CDR3 DNA reads TGCGCCAGCAGTGTTCGACTGCCCCCCAATGAGCAGTTCTTC. Its protein is CASSVRLPPNEQFF.

The genes are TRBV13 and TRBJ2-5, with 8 bases that match TRBD1. Germline V lookup: CDR1 PRHDT, CDR2 FYEKMQ (reference sequence). The CDR3 is made up of 14 amino acids. J gave up 3 bases and V 7 bases, and 7 bases lay outside the gene matches. The CDR3 protein is CASKGQVGEETQYF. The CDR3 region has the DNA TGTGCCAGCAAGGGACAGGTGGGGGAAGAGACCCAGTACTTC.